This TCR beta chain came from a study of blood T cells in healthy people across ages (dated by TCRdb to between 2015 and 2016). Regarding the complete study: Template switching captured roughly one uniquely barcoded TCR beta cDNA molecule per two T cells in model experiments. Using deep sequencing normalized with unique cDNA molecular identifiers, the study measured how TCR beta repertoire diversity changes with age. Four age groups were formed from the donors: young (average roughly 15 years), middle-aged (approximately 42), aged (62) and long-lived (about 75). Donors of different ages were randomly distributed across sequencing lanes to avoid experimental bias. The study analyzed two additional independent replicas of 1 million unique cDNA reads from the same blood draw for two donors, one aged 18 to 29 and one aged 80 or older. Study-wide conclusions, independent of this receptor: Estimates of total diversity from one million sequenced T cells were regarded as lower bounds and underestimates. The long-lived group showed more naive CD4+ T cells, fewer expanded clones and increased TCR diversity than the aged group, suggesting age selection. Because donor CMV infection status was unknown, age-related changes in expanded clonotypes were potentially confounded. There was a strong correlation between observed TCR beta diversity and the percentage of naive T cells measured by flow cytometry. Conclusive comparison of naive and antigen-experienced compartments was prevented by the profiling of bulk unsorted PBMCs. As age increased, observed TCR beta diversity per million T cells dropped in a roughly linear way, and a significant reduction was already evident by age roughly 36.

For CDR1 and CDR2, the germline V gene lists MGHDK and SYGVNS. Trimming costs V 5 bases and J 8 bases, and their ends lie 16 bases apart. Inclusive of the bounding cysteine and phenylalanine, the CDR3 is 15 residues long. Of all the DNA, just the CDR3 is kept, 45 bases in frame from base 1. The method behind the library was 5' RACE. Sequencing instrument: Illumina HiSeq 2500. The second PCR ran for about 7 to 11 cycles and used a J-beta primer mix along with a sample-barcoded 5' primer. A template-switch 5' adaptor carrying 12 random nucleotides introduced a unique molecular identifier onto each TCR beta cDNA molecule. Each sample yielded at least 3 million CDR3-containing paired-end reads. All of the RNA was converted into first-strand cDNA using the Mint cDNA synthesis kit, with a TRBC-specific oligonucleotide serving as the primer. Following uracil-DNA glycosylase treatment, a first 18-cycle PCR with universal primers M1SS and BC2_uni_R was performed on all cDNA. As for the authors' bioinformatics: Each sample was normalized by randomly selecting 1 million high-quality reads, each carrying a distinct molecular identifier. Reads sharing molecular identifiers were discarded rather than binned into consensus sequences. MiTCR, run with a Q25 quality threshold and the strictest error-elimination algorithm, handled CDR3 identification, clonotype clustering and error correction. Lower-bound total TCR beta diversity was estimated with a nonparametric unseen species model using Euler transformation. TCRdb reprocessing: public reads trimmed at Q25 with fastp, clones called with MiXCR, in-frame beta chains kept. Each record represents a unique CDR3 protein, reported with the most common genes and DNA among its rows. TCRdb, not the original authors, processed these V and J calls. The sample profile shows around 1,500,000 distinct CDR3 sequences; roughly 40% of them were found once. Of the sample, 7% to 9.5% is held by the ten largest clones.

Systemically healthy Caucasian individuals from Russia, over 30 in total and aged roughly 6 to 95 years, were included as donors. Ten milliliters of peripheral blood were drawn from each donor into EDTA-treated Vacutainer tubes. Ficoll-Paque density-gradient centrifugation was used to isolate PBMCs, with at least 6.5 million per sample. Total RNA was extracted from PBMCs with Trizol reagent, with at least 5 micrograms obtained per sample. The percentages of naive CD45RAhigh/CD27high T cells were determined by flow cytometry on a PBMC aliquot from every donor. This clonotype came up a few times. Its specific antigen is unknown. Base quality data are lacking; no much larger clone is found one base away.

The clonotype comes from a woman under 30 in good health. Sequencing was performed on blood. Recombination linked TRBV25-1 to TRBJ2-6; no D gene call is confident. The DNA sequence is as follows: TGTGCCAGCAGTAATTCGGTTATATGGACCAACGTCCTGACTTTC. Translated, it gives CASSNSVIWTNVLTF.